Listed below are T cell receptor beta chains from one sample, sequenced in a study of blood T cells in healthy people across ages. Using its own MiXCR run on the 5' RACE reads, TCRdb lists one record per CDR3 protein. The sample holds hundreds of thousands of distinct CDR3 sequences; around three fifths are singletons and the top ten take more than 25%. Sequencing used blood. The receptors were sampled from a man aged 35 to 55 in good health. The CDR3 runs from the conserved cysteine through the conserved F or W. A D gene is named only where the DNA matches it firmly. Expanded clones get a size class; other rows say once, few or many, or leave the size out.

CDR3 protein,CDR3 DNA,J gene,clone size,V gene,D gene
CASSFPSSDSPVDRNTGELFF,TGTGCCAGCTCTTTCCCCAGTTCGGACAGCCCCGTGGACCGAAACACCGGGGAGCTGTTTTTT,TRBJ2-2,-,TRBV27,-
CASSPSEASYNEQFF,TGTGCCAGCAGCCCCTCGGAGGCTTCCTACAATGAGCAGTTCTTC,TRBJ2-1,-,TRBV9,-
CASSSTTANTGELFF,TGTGCCAGCAGCTCGACGACAGCCAACACCGGGGAGCTGTTTTTT,TRBJ2-2,-,TRBV7-3,-
CASSVLSGGNEQFF,TGCGCCAGCAGTGTACTGTCTGGGGGCAATGAGCAGTTCTTC,TRBJ2-1,-,TRBV10-2,-
CASSEGLYEQYF,TGTGCCAGCAGTGAAGGGCTCTACGAGCAGTACTTC,TRBJ2-7,-,TRBV2,-
CASSQDQSFYNEQYF,TGCGCCAGCAGCCAAGATCAATCTTTCTACAATGAGCAGTACTTC,TRBJ2-7,medium-sized,TRBV4-3,-
CASSGRVGAKNIQYF,TGTGCCAGCAGCGGGCGGGTAGGGGCCAAAAACATTCAGTACTTC,TRBJ2-4,-,TRBV12-3/TRBV12-4,-
CASKTASYEQYF,TGTGCCAGTAAGACGGCCTCCTACGAGCAGTACTTC,TRBJ2-7,-,TRBV27,-
CASSSRTGSGSPLHF,TGTGCCAGCAGTAGTCGGACAGGGAGCGGTTCACCCCTCCACTTT,TRBJ1-6,-,TRBV25-1,TRBD1
CASSRISGIGETQYF,TGTGCCAGCAGTCGCATTAGCGGGATTGGGGAGACCCAGTACTTC,TRBJ2-5,-,TRBV7-2,TRBD2
CASSRTVLRETQYF,TGTGCCAGCAGTCGCACAGTGTTGCGGGAGACCCAGTACTTC,TRBJ2-5,few,TRBV6-2/TRBV6-3,-
CSVLMGRGETQYF,TGCAGCGTTCTTATGGGCCGTGGGGAGACCCAGTACTTC,TRBJ2-5,-,TRBV29-1,-
CASRPGQLLTDTQYF,TGTGCCAGCAGGCCGGGACAGCTCCTCACAGATACGCAGTATTTT,TRBJ2-3,-,TRBV12-3/TRBV12-4,TRBD1
CASSPSIGGVYEQFF,TGTGCCAGCAGCCCATCTATAGGCGGGGTTTATGAGCAGTTCTTC,TRBJ2-1,-,TRBV3-1,-
CSARAPTGTGYVEQFF,TGCAGTGCTAGAGCCCCCACCGGGACAGGGTACGTTGAGCAGTTCTTC,TRBJ2-1,once,TRBV20-1,TRBD1
CSARFGGPPDTQYF,TGCAGTGCTAGATTCGGGGGGCCCCCAGATACGCAGTATTTT,TRBJ2-3,few,TRBV20-1,-
CASSSIRGYDKKTQYF,TGTGCCAGCAGCTCTATTAGGGGTTATGATAAAAAGACCCAGTACTTC,TRBJ2-5,-,TRBV11-2,-
CASAAGTGSSGANVLTF,TGTGCCAGCGCAGCCGGGACAGGGAGCTCTGGGGCCAACGTCCTGACTTTC,TRBJ2-6,-,TRBV18,TRBD1
CASSWGGTTDTQYF,TGTGCCAGCAGCTGGGGGGGTACGACAGATACGCAGTATTTT,TRBJ2-3,-,TRBV7-3,TRBD2
CASSDLLQGDTYGYTF,TGTGCCAGCAGTGACCTTCTCCAGGGTGATACCTATGGCTACACCTTC,TRBJ1-2,few,TRBV25-1,-
CASSVGVGYNEQFF,TGTGCCAGCAGCGTAGGTGTCGGGTACAATGAGCAGTTCTTC,TRBJ2-1,-,TRBV9,-
CASSLAAGEGGDGYTF,TGTGCCAGCAGCCTTGCGGCGGGTGAAGGGGGAGATGGCTACACCTTC,TRBJ1-2,-,TRBV4-2,-
CSAKDYRDGTSYEQYF,TGCAGTGCTAAGGACTACCGGGACGGGACCTCCTACGAGCAGTACTTC,TRBJ2-7,-,TRBV20-1,-
CASSVIRGKGETQYF,TGTGCCAGCAGCGTGATCCGGGGTAAGGGCGAGACCCAGTACTTC,TRBJ2-5,-,TRBV9,-
CATARLSTDTQYF,TGTGCCACTGCGAGGTTAAGCACAGATACGCAGTATTTT,TRBJ2-3,-,TRBV6-4,-
CASSSPTSGKETQYF,TGTGCCAGCAGCTCCCCGACTAGCGGAAAAGAGACCCAGTACTTC,TRBJ2-5,-,TRBV7-9,TRBD2
CATTGQSDTQYF,TGTGCCACCACCGGCCAGTCAGATACGCAGTATTTT,TRBJ2-3,-,TRBV6-5,-
CASSLDDRGISYNEQFF,TGTGCCAGCAGCTTAGACGATAGGGGGATCTCCTACAATGAGCAGTTCTTC,TRBJ2-1,-,TRBV7-8,-
CASTINPGTEAFF,TGTGCCAGCACCATAAACCCGGGGACTGAAGCTTTCTTT,TRBJ1-1,-,TRBV11-1,-
CVSSLDPPRGGRETQYF,TGTGTCAGCAGTTTAGACCCTCCCAGGGGCGGTCGAGAGACCCAGTACTTC,TRBJ2-5,-,TRBV12-3/TRBV12-4,-
CASSLGPLVVEQFF,TGTGCCAGCAGCTTAGGCCCACTAGTCGTTGAGCAGTTCTTC,TRBJ2-1,-,TRBV7-9,-
CASSQDFKRGRSYNEQFF,TGCGCCAGCAGCCAAGATTTTAAACGGGGACGCTCCTACAATGAGCAGTTCTTC,TRBJ2-1,-,TRBV4-1,-
CASSPGLAGTNEQFF,TGTGCCAGCAGCCCGGGACTAGCGGGAACCAATGAGCAGTTCTTC,TRBJ2-1,once,TRBV12-3/TRBV12-4,TRBD2
CATSRDPSYTQYF,TGTGCCACCAGCAGAGACCCGTCATATACGCAGTATTTT,TRBJ2-3,-,TRBV15,-
CSVVRQGAGEQYF,TGCAGCGTTGTAAGACAGGGGGCGGGTGAGCAGTACTTC,TRBJ2-4,-,TRBV29-1,TRBD1
CASRLTGTGGSGANVLTF,TGCGCCAGCAGACTGACCGGGACGGGAGGCTCTGGGGCCAACGTCCTGACTTTC,TRBJ2-6,-,TRBV5-1,TRBD2
CASSWGGTSGGPSEYF,TGTGCCAGCAGCTGGGGAGGGACTAGCGGGGGGCCCTCGGAGTACTTC,TRBJ2-5,-,TRBV5-6,TRBD2
CSVEGGMNTGELFF,TGCAGCGTTGAGGGGGGGATGAACACCGGGGAGCTGTTTTTT,TRBJ2-2,-,TRBV29-1,TRBD2
CASSPRPGLPVWEQFF,TGTGCCAGCAGCCCACGTCCGGGACTCCCGGTTTGGGAGCAGTTCTTC,TRBJ2-1,few,TRBV7-3,-
CSPDSYSNQPQHF,TGCAGTCCGGACAGCTATAGCAATCAGCCCCAGCATTTT,TRBJ1-5,-,TRBV20-1,-
CASSQAGTLEVSSGEWGTDTQYF,TGCGCCAGCAGCCAAGCCGGGACTTTAGAAGTATCTAGCGGGGAATGGGGTACAGATACGCAGTATTTT,TRBJ2-3,-,TRBV4-3,TRBD2
CASSSAPGQGAYEQYF,TGCGCCAGCAGCTCCGCACCGGGACAGGGGGCTTACGAGCAGTACTTC,TRBJ2-7,-,TRBV5-1,TRBD1
CASSPGTSGVGSYNEQFF,TGTGCCAGCAGTCCCGGAACTAGCGGGGTAGGCTCCTACAATGAGCAGTTCTTC,TRBJ2-1,once,TRBV12-3/TRBV12-4,TRBD2
CASRTQTNTEAFF,TGCGCCAGCAGGACCCAGACCAACACTGAAGCTTTCTTT,TRBJ1-1,-,TRBV5-1,-
CSASLARQGTDTQYF,TGCAGTGCTTCCCTAGCCAGACAGGGCACAGATACGCAGTATTTT,TRBJ2-3,few,TRBV20-1,-
CASSKVSGEKLFF,TGTGCCAGCAGCAAAGTATCCGGGGAAAAACTGTTTTTT,TRBJ1-4,-,TRBV21-1,-
CASSLSWTGTYEQYF,TGTGCCAGCAGCCTATCCTGGACAGGGACCTACGAGCAGTACTTC,TRBJ2-7,few,TRBV7-2,TRBD1
CASSPQTALSSYEQYF,TGTGCCAGCAGTCCGCAGACGGCCCTAAGCTCCTACGAGCAGTACTTC,TRBJ2-7,-,TRBV28,-
CASNLGETAKLFF,TGTGCCAGCAATCTCGGAGAGACGGCTAAACTGTTTTTT,TRBJ1-4,few,TRBV28,-
CASSQEWGQYPKETQYF,TGCGCCAGCAGCCAAGAGTGGGGGCAGTACCCTAAAGAGACCCAGTACTTC,TRBJ2-5,few,TRBV4-1,-
CAISEFGALAGAGEQYF,TGTGCCATCAGTGAGTTCGGAGCTTTAGCGGGCGCAGGTGAGCAGTACTTC,TRBJ2-7,-,TRBV10-3,TRBD2
CASMLYPGGAAREQFF,TGTGCCAGCATGCTGTATCCGGGCGGGGCCGCAAGGGAGCAGTTCTTC,TRBJ2-1,few,TRBV5-5,-
CASGDPSGFTRYTF,TGTGCCAGCGGTGACCCCTCAGGGTTTACTCGCTACACCTTC,TRBJ1-2,-,TRBV27,-
CSARVIASRELFF,TGCAGTGCTAGGGTAATAGCTTCTAGGGAGCTGTTTTTT,TRBJ2-2,-,TRBV20-1,-